The 8 T cell receptor beta chains given below trace back to one sample, sequenced in a study of blood T cell repertoires in COVID-19. Clones were read by immunoSEQ multiplex PCR, and TCRdb kept only the in-frame ones, dropping some. Of roughly 390,000 clones listed, 87% were seen once; the top ten hold 8.5% to 12%. The source material was peripheral blood. All receptors derive from a woman younger than 45 with COVID-19, enrolled during active disease.

The CDR3 spells CASSLAAGFSSGELFF. The CDR3 DNA sequence: TGCGCCAGCAGCTTGGCCGCGGGGTTCTCCTCTGGGGAGCTGTTTTTT. J is TRBJ2-2 and V is TRBV5-1; D perhaps matches TRBD2 (6 bases). This CDR3 contains 16 residues. Germline V gene sequence: CDR1 SGHRS, CDR2 YFSETQ. The V and J ends lost 0 bases and 8 bases respectively, with 17 bases between them.

This chain uses TRBV19 with TRBJ2-2; no firm D call. Germline assignment: CDR1 LNHDA and CDR2 SQIVND (reference sequence). The ends were cut back, 6 bases at V and 6 bases at J, with 20 bases in the middle. This CDR3 comprises 16 residues. CDR3 loop: CASRVPLGPSAGELFF. In nucleotides, the CDR3 is TGTGCCAGTAGAGTCCCTCTAGGTCCTTCGGCCGGGGAGCTGTTTTTT.

V is TRBV18 and J is TRBJ2-5; 9 bases fit TRBD2. The CDR3 extends over 15 amino acids. Germline V lookup: CDR1 KGHSH, CDR2 LQKENI. With 3 bases clipped from V and 1 base from J, the junction kept 3 bases outside the gene matches. This CDR3 reads CASSPLAGTQETQYF. CDR3 coding DNA: TGTGCCAGCTCACCGCTAGCGGGGACCCAAGAGACCCAGTACTTC.

About this clone itself: The same CDR3 also results from other DNA sequences found in this sample. CDR3 sequence reads: CSVEEDRVNTEAFF. The CDR3 region has the DNA TGCAGCGTTGAAGAAGACAGGGTGAACACTGAAGCTTTCTTT. This chain links TRBV29-1 with TRBJ1-1, with TRBD1 matching over 7 bases. J lost 0 bases, V lost 0 bases, and 1 base had no gene match. The CDR3 sequence is 14 residues long. Germline V gene sequence: CDR1 SQVTM, CDR2 ANQGSEA. Supplemented by reference TRBV29-1 and TRBJ1-1, the full variable domain reads SAVISQKPSRDICQRGTSLTIQCQVDSQVTMMFWYRQQPGQSLTLIATANQGSEATYESGFVIDKFPISRPNLTFSTLTVSNMSPEDSSIYLCSVEEDRVNTEAFFGQGTRLTVV.

This rearrangement joins TRBV11-3 to TRBJ2-1, with 13 bases identical to TRBD2. The V gene end was trimmed by 5 bases and the J gene end by 6 bases; junction bases not matched to a gene: 10. The CDR3 contains 17 residues. Germline CDR1 SGHNT, CDR2 YENEEA. In DNA form, the CDR3 reads TGTGCCAGCAGCCCAGGGACTAGCGGGACCCGAGGCAATGAGCAGTTCTTC. Protein sequence: CASSPGTSGTRGNEQFF.

The genes are TRBV5-1 and TRBJ1-5; TRBD1 agrees at 7 bases. With V trimmed by 0 bases and J by 3 bases, 3 bases remained unmatched. This CDR3 is 15 amino acids long. Germline V gene sequence: CDR1 SGHRS, CDR2 YFSETQ. The CDR3 is CASSLGDRPNQPQHF. CDR3 in DNA: TGCGCCAGCAGCTTGGGGGACAGACCCAATCAGCCCCAGCATTTT.

The rearrangement uses TRBV13 and TRBJ1-1; no clear D. In germline, CDR1 is PRHDT, CDR2 FYEKMQ (reference sequence). Trimming pared 3 bases from V and 1 base from J, leaving 9 bases between. The CDR3 runs to 14 residues. CDR3 coding DNA: TGTGCCAGCAGCTTGGGCGTGCGGAACACTGAAGCTTTCTTT. The encoded protein is CASSLGVRNTEAFF.

This chain links TRBV4-1 with TRBJ2-3; D possibly corresponds to TRBD2 (5 bases). Germline assignment: CDR1 MGHRA and CDR2 YSYEKL. CDR3 length: 15 amino acids. With 4 bases removed from V and 1 base from J, the gap between germline ends came to 12 bases. The CDR3 DNA reads TGCGCCAGCAGCCCCCGGACTGGAGGCACAGATACGCAGTATTTT. Amino acids: CASSPRTGGTDTQYF.